This entry concerns a single TCR beta chain. This entry comes from a study of control samples from healthy donors and cancer patients. Clones were read by immunoSEQ multiplex PCR, and TCRdb kept only the in-frame ones, dropping some. The sample yields some 160,000 clones, roughly 92% seen once. The source is a woman aged 25 to 45 in good health. The sequenced material came from blood.

CDR3 amino acids: CASSPGVGTDTQYF. For the CDR3, the DNA is TGTGCCAGCAGCCCGGGGGTCGGCACAGATACGCAGTATTTT. J is TRBJ2-3 and V is TRBV7-2; D is possibly TRBD2 (6 bases). The germline V and J ends were trimmed by 5 bases and 1 base, with 10 bases remaining between them. Germline V lookup: CDR1 SGHTA, CDR2 FQGNSA. The CDR3 totals 14 residues.